This entry is about one T cell receptor (beta chain). Its antigen is as yet unknown. The CDR3 is made up of 15 amino acids. The V gene's germline CDR1 is MNHNY and CDR2 SVGAGI (reference sequence). This sample was included in a study of cytomegalovirus exposure and HLA in healthy donors. Study results and caveats: V- and J-gene trimming of TCR beta was linked (in a later analysis) to a missense DCLRE1C variant.

13 Jbeta primers and 60 Vbeta primers were used for the PCR. Source study methods: In a later analysis, some 10 million of 83 million or so unique beta chains occurred in at least two donors. Repertoires were generated with immunoSEQ multiplex PCR, while TCRdb's copy carries only in-frame clones and drops some. The DNA was the basis for D and trimming; V, J and clone size are from that table. The top ten hold 0.71% of the sample, which has 200,000 to 250,000 clones, 65% to 85% seen once. The sample consisted of PBMCs. This clonotype was sampled from a boy aged 2 to 10 in good health and CMV-seronegative. The V and J genes are TRBV6-6 and TRBJ2-5; 10 nucleotides line up with TRBD2. The end of the DNA is better explained by TRBJ2-7, so the J call may be wrong. The CDR3 DNA reads TGTGCCAGCAGTCTGGAAGCGGGGGGGCCTTACGAGCAGTACTTC. Residues: CASSLEAGGPYEQYF.